This T cell receptor gamma chain was profiled in a study of Vδ1+ human thymocytes. The sorted cells were CD3+ Vdelta1+ Vdelta2- thymocytes from alphabeta-depleted thymus. Study-wide results and limits: Thymic delta-chain repertoires held around 20% Vdelta2 sequences and few Vdelta3, despite high sort purity. Thymic TRG and TRD repertoires appeared highly polyclonal, with Gaussian CDR3 length distributions. Many TRG clonotypes were shared between donors; TRD repertoires were essentially private.

The template was reverse-transcribed extracted RNA. Multiplex PCR used pooled V-gene forward primers and a constant-region reverse primer to amplify CDR3s. TCRdb re-called clones from the multiplex PCR reads using CATT. The profile shows tens of thousands of gamma-chain clones, about a fifth of them singletons. Germline trimming cut 2 bases from V and 3 bases from J; bases unmatched to any gene: 7. There are 14 residues in the CDR3. CDR1 and CDR2 (germline): EGSNGY, YDSYNSKV. As for this clone: The antigen is undetermined.

The chain recombines TRGV2 with TRGJ1 or TRGJ2. This sequence was found in a boy in the first two years of life who had congenital heart surgery. Sequencing was done on a sample of Vdelta1+ gamma-delta thymocytes from the thymus. Stated subset: FACS-sorted CD3+ TCRalphabeta- TCRVdelta1+ TCRVdelta2- thymocytes. This CDR3 reads CATWDARGYYKKLF. CDR3 nucleotides: TGTGCCACCTGGGACGCGCGAGGTTATTATAAGAAACTCTTT.